Following are 3 T cell receptor beta chains from one sample sequenced in a study of Tregs in tolerant kidney transplant recipients. Repertoires were generated with immunoSEQ multiplex PCR, while TCRdb's copy carries only in-frame clones and drops some. In all, the sample yields 50,000 or so clones. The sample in question was CD4+ T cells from blood, obtained before the transplant. The receptors shown here come from a human donor who received a combined kidney and bone marrow transplant.

Concerning this clone itself: Read coverage stops 3 residues before the CDR3 terminus; the germline J gene supplies the remainder. The V and J genes are TRBV19 and TRBJ2-1; 12 bases align to TRBD2. The CDR3 consists of 16 residues. Looked up from germline, CDR1 is LNHDA and CDR2 is SQIVND (reference sequence). The trim removed 3 bases at V and 8 bases at J, leaving 8 bases unmatched. CDR3 DNA (partial): TGTGCCAGTAGTATTGGGCTAGCGGGAGGGCTCGATGAG. It yields the protein CASSIGLAGGLDE. The whole CDR3 protein is CASSIGLAGGLDEQFF.

For this clone: The DNA ends 3 residues before the CDR3 does, and the rest of the CDR3 is filled in from the germline J gene. The V and J genes are TRBV23-1 and TRBJ2-5; the D gene is possibly TRBD2 (6 bases). TRBV23-1 is labeled an ORF, and its function is uncertain. Trimming left V 0 bases short and J 5 bases short, with 10 bases between. This CDR3 region has 14 residues. CDR3 DNA (partial): TGCGCCAGCAGTCAATCGCGGGGTTTGGAGACC. This codes for CASSQSRGLET. The whole CDR3 region reads CASSQSRGLETQYF.

Turning to this clone: Read sequence stops 3 residues before the CDR3 end, and the germline J gene provides the missing end. The chain carries TRBV11-3 and TRBJ2-3; possible D gene TRBD2, 6 bases. The CDR3 runs to 15 residues. Per germline, CDR1 SGHNT and CDR2 YENEEA. The ends were cut back, 1 base at V and 0 bases at J, with 8 bases in the middle. CDR3 DNA, as far as it was read: TGTGCCAGCAGCTTAGTTGGAGGGAGCACAGATACG. It is translated as CASSLVGGSTDT. The whole CDR3 reads CASSLVGGSTDTQYF.